These T cell receptor beta chains were read from a single sample in a study of T cell changes during pregnancy in multiple sclerosis. This table comes from immunoSEQ multiplex PCR, and its TCRdb copy is limited to in-frame clones, with some not included. The sample lists 35,000 to 50,000 clones; about nine tenths were seen once. The sequenced sample was peripheral blood, obtained in the second trimester of pregnancy. These receptors all come from a female donor in good health, enrolled as a control in a pregnancy study. Each CDR3 is given with its conserved first and last residue.

>14|TRBV10-3
CAISEIGGVGPQHF
>14|TRBV13
CASSLGPGLYGYTF
>13|TRBV7-9
CASSPPGRETQYF
>14|TRBV7-2
CASSQLGVNYGYTF
>14|TRBV19
CASSIPGKVYGYTF
>16|TRBV18
CASSFQGQGTYNEQFF
>15|TRBV19
CASIRRVYPQETQYF
>15|TRBV2
CASGGGSSYNSPLHF
>14|TRBV5-1
CASSLTRQAYEQYF
>15|TRBV6-5
CASSPIGARAYEQYF
>14|TRBV9
CASNPTGGRGGYTF
>19|TRBV5-1
CASSFTPGQGALGSYEQYF
>17|TRBV5-6
CASSQGTGVYSNQPQHF
>14|TRBV27
CASRVQVYTDTQYF
>14|TRBV11-3
CASSLEGGQNEQFF
>14|TRBV30
CAWTDVPMNTEAFF
>17|TRBV19
CATTSGIGSRIRNEQFF
>14|TRBV7-9
CASSFGGANAEAFF
>16|TRBV5-1
CASSLVAGGRRGELFF
>13|TRBV6-5
CASSYSSGQPQHF
>15|TRBV2
CASSETESLGNTIYF
>15|TRBV25-1
CASSENRGSAYGYTF